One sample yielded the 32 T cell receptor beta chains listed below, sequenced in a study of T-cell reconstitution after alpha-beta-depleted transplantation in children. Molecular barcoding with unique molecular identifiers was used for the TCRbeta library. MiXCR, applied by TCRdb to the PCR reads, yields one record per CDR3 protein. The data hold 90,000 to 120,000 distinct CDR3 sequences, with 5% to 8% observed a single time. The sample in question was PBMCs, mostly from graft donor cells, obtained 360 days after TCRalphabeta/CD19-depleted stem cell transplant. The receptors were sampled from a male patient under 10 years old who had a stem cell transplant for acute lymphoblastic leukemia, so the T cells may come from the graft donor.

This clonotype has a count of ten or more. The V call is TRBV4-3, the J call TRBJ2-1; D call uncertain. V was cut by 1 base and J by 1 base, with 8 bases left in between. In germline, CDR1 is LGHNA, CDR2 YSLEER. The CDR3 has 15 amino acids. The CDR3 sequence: CASSQALHSYNEQFF. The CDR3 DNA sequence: TGCGCCAGCAGCCAAGCTCTGCATTCCTACAATGAGCAGTTCTTC.

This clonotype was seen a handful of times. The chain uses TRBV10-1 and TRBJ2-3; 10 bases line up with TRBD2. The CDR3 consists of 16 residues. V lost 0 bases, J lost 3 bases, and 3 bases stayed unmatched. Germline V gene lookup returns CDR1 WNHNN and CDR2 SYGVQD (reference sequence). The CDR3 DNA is TGCGCCAGCAGTGAGTCCCCTAGCGGGGGTACAGATACGCAGTATTTT. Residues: CASSESPSGGTDTQYF.

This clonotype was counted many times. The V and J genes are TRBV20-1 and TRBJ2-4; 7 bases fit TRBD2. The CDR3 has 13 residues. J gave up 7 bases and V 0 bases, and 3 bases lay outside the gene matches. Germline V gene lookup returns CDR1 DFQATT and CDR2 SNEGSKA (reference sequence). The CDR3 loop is CSAREMGGNIQYF. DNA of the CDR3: TGCAGTGCTAGAGAGATGGGGGGGAACATTCAGTACTTC.

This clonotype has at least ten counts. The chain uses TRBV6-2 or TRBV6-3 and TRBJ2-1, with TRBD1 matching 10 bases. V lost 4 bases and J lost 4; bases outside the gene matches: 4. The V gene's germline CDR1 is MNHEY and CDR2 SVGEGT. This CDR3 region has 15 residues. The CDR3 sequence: CASSWTGGGYNEQFF. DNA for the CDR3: TGTGCCAGCAGTTGGACAGGGGGGGGTTACAATGAGCAGTTCTTC.

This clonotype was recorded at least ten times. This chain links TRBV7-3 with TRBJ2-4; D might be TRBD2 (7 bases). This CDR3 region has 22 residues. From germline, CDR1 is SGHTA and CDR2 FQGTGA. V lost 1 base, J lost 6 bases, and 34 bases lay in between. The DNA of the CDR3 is TGTGCCAGCAGCTTAATGGCAGGGGACACAGCGGGACGCCCCGAGAGGAGAAACATTCAGTACTTC. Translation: CASSLMAGDTAGRPERRNIQYF.

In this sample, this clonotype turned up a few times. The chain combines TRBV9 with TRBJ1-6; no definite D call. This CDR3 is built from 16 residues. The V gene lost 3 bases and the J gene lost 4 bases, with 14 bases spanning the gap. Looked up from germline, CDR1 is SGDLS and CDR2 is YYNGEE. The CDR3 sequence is CASSAGPDLYNSPLHF. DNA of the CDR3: TGTGCCAGCAGCGCCGGACCCGATTTATATAATTCACCCCTCCACTTT.

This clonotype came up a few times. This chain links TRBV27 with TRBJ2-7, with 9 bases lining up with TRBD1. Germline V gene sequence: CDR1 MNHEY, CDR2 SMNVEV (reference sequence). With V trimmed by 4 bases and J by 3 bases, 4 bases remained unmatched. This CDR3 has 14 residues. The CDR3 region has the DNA TGTGCCAGCAGTTCCGGGACAGGGTACTACGAGCAGTACTTC. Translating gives CASSSGTGYYEQYF.

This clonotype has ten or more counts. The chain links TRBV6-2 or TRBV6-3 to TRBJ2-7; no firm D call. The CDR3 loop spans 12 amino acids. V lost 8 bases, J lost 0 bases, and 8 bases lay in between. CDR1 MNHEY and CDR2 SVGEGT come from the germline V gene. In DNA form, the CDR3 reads TGTGCCAGCCGTCAGGCCTCCTACGAGCAGTACTTC. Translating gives CASRQASYEQYF.

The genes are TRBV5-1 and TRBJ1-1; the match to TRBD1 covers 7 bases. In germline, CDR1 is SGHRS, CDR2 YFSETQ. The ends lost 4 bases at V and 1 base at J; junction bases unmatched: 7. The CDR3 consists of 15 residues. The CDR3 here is CASSIQGDPNTEAFF. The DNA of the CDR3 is TGCGCCAGCAGCATCCAGGGGGACCCGAACACTGAAGCTTTCTTT.

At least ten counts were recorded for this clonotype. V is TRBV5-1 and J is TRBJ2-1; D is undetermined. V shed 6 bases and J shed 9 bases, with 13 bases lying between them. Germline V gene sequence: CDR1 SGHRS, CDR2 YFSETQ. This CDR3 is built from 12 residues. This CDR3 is CASTISFGEQFF. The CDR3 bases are TGCGCCAGCACCATCAGTTTCGGTGAGCAGTTCTTC.

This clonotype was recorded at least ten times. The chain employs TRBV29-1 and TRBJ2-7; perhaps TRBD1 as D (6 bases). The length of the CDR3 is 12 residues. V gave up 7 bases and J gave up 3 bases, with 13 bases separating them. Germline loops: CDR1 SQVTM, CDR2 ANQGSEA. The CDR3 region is CSALGGVYEQYF. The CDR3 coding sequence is TGCAGCGCCCTAGGGGGAGTCTACGAGCAGTACTTC.

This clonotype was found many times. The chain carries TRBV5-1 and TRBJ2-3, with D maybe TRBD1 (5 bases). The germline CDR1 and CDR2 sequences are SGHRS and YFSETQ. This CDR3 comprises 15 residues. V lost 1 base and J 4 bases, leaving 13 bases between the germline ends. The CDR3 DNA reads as TGCGCCAGCAGCTTGTGGACAAATCGACCAGATACGCAGTATTTT. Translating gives CASSLWTNRPDTQYF.

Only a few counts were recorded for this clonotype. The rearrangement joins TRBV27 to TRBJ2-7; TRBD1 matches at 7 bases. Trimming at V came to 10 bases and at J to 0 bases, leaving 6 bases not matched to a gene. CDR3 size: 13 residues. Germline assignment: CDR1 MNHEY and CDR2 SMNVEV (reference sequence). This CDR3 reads CATSRDSSYEQYF. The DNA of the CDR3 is TGTGCCACCAGCCGGGACAGCTCCTACGAGCAGTACTTC.

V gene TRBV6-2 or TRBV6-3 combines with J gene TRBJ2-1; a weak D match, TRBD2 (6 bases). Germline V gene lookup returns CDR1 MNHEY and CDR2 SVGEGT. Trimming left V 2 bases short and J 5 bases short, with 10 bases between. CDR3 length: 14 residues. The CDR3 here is CASSYGGYHNEQFF. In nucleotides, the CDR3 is TGTGCCAGCAGTTACGGGGGGTACCACAATGAGCAGTTCTTC.

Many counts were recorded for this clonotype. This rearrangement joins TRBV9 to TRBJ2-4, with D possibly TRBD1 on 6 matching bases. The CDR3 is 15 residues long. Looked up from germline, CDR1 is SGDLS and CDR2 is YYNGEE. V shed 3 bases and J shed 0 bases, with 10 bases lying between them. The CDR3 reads CASSATGRAKNIQYF. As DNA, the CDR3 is TGTGCCAGCAGCGCTACAGGGAGAGCCAAAAACATTCAGTACTTC. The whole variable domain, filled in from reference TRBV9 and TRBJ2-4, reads DSGVTQTPKHLITATGQRVTLRCSPRSGDLSVYWYQQSLDQGLQFLIQYYNGEERAKGNILERFSAQQFPDLHSELNLSSLELGDSALYFCASSATGRAKNIQYFGAGTRLSVL.

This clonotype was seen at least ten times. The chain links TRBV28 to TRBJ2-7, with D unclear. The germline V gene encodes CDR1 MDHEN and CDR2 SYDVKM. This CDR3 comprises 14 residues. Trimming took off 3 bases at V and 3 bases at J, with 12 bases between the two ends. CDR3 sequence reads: CASSFASLLYEQYF. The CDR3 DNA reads TGTGCCAGCAGTTTCGCCAGCCTTCTCTACGAGCAGTACTTC.

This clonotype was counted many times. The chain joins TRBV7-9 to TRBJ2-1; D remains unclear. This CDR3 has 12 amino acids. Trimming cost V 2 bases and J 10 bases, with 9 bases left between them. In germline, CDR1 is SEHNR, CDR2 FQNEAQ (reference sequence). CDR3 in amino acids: CASSLILREQFF. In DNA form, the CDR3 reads TGTGCCAGCAGCTTAATACTGCGGGAGCAGTTCTTC.

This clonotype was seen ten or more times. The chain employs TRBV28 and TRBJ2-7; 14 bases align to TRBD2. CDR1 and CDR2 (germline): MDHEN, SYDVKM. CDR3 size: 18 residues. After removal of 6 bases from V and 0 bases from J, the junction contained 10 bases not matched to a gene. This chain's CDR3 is CASSRGTSGRGGSYEQYF. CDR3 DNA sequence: TGTGCCAGCAGCCGTGGGACTAGCGGGAGAGGTGGCTCCTACGAGCAGTACTTC.

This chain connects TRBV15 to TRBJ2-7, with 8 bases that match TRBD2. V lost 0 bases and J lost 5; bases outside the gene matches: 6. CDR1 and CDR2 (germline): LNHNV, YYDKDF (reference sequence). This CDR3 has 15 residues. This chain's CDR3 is CATSREVAGWNEQYF. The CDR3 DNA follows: TGTGCCACCAGCAGAGAGGTAGCGGGGTGGAACGAGCAGTACTTC.

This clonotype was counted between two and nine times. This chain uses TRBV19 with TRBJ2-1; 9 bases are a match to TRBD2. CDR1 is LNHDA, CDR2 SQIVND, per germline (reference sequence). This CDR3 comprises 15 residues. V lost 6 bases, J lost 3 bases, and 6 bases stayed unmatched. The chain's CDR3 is CASRITAGGYNEQFF. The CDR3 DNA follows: TGTGCCAGTAGGATAACAGCGGGAGGCTACAATGAGCAGTTCTTC.

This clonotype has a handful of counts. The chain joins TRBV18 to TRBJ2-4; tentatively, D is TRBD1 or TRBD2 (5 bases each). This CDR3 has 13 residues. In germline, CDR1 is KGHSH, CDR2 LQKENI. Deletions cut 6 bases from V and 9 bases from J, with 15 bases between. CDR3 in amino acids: CASSLEGTGIQYF. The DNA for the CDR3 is TGTGCCAGCTCCCTAGAGGGGACGGGCATTCAGTACTTC.

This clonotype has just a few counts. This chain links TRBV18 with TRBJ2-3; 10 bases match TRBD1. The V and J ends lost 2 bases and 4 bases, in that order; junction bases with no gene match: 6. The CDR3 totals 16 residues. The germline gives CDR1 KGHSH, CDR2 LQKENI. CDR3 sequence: CASSPTGTGAPDTQYF. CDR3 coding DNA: TGTGCCAGCTCACCAACCGGGACAGGGGCCCCAGATACGCAGTATTTT.

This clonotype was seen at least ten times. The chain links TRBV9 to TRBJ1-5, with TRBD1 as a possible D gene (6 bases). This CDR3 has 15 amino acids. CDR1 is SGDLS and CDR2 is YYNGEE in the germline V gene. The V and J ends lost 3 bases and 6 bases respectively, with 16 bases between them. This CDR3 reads CASSAPGERSQPQHF. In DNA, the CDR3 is TGTGCCAGCAGCGCCCCAGGGGAAAGGAGTCAGCCCCAGCATTTT.

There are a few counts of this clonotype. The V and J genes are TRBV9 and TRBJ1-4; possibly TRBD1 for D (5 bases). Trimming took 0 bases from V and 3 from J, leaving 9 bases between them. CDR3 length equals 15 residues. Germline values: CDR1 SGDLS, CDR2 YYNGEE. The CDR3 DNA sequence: TGTGCCAGCAGCGTAGACGGGGCTCCTAATGAAAAACTGTTTTTT. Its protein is CASSVDGAPNEKLFF. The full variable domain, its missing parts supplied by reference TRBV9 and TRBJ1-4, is DSGVTQTPKHLITATGQRVTLRCSPRSGDLSVYWYQQSLDQGLQFLIQYYNGEERAKGNILERFSAQQFPDLHSELNLSSLELGDSALYFCASSVDGAPNEKLFFGSGTQLSVL.

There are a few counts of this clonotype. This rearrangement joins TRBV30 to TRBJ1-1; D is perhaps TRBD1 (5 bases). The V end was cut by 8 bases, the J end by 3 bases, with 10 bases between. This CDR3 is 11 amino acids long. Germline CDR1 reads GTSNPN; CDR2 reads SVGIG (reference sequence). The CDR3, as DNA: TGTGCCATCAGGGTGGACACTGAAGCTTTCTTT. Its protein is CAIRVDTEAFF.

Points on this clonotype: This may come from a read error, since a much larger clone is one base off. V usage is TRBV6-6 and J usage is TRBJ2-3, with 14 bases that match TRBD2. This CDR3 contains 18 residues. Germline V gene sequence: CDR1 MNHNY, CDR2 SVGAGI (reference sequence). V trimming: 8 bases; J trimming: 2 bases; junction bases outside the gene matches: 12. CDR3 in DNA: TGTGCCAGCTGTTCCGAGACTAGCGGGAGGGCTTTCACAGATACGCAGTATTTT. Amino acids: CASCSETSGRAFTDTQYF.

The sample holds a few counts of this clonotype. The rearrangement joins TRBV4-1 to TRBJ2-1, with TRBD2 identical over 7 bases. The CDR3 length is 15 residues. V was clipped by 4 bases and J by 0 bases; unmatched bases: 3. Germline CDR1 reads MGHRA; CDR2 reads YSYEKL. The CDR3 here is CASSLRDYSYNEQFF. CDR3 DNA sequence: TGCGCCAGCAGCCTCCGGGACTACTCCTACAATGAGCAGTTCTTC.

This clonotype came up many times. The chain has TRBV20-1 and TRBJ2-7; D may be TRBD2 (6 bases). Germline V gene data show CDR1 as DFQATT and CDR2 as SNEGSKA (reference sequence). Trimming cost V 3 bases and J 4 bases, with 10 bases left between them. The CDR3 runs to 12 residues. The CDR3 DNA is TGCAGTGCTAGTCCCCGGGGGTACGAGCAGTACTTC. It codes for CSASPRGYEQYF.

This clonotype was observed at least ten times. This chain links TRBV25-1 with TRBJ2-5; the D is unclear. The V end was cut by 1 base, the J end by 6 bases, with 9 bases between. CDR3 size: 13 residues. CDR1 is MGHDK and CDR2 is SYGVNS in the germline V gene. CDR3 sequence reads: CASSEWAAKTQYF. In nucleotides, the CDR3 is TGTGCCAGCAGTGAATGGGCCGCGAAGACCCAGTACTTC.

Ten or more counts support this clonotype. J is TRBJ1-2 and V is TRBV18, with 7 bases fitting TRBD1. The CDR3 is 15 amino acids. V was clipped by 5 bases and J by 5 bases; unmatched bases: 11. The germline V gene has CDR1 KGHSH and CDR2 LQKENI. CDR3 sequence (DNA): TGTGCCAGCTCAGGACAGGACAGTGAACGATATGGCTACACCTTC. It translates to CASSGQDSERYGYTF.

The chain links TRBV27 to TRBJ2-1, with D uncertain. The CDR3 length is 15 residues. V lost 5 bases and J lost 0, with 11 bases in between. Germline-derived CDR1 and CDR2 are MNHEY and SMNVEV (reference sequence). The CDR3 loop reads CASSPDPSSYNEQFF. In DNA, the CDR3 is TGTGCCAGCAGTCCAGATCCGAGCTCCTACAATGAGCAGTTCTTC.

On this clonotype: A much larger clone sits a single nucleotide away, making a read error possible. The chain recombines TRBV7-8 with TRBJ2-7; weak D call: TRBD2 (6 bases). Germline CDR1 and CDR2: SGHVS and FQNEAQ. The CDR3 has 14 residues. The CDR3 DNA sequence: TGTACCAGCAGCTTTCGGGGGTTCGGCTACGAGCAGTACTTC. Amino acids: CTSSFRGFGYEQYF.